This T cell receptor beta chain was documented in a study of T cells after yellow fever vaccination. General study points: Weaker overall was a secondary response that nonetheless peaked faster, on day 5 versus 15.

TCRdb re-analysed the 5' RACE reads in MiXCR, keeping a single row per CDR3 protein. The profile shows approximately 260,000 distinct CDR3 sequences, around 5.3% of them singletons. The germline gives CDR1 SGHTA, CDR2 FQGTGA. Trimming took 0 bases from V and 5 from J, leaving 6 bases between them. The CDR3 loop spans 13 amino acids. In its sample, this clonotype was seen many times. The antigen is unknown. The receptor comes from a young man who received the YFV17D yellow fever vaccine. The chain links TRBV7-3 to TRBJ2-3; no reliable D call. The sample here was CD4+ T cells sorted from PBMCs, taken on the day of the yellow fever booster vaccination. DNA of the CDR3: TGTGCCAGCAGCTTAACTAAGGAAGATACGCAGTATTTT. Residues: CASSLTKEDTQYF.